This T cell receptor (beta chain) is from a study of a mutant IDH1 vaccine in newly diagnosed glioma. Time point meaning: baseline, week 1 (first vaccination visit). Treatment noted: pre-vaccination baseline after standard-of-care therapy. Libraries were prepared by immunoSEQ multiplex PCR; TCRdb keeps only in-frame clonotypes and omits some of them. The table records about 92,000 clones, about four fifths of them present only once. The CDR3 is 17 amino acids. V gave up 8 bases and J gave up 6 bases; unmatched junction bases: 19. Germline V gene sequence: CDR1 KGHSH, CDR2 LQKENI. This clonotype was sampled from a man in his forties with glioma. The chain carries TRBV18 and TRBJ1-1; 9 nucleotides agree with TRBD1. Sequencing was performed on PBMCs, taken from a glioma patient treated with radiotherapy, temozolomide or both. Written as DNA, the CDR3 is TGTGCCAGCGGAGTTCTACAGGGGGCGCGGATCAACCCTGAAGCTTTCTTT. The encoded protein is CASGVLQGARINPEAFF.